This T cell receptor beta chain was captured in a study of long-term antiretroviral therapy in people with HIV. Notes on the study in general: It was not possible to obtain data on ART adherence, viral resistance or therapy changes.

Germline V lookup: CDR1 SQVTM, CDR2 ANQGSEA. Trimming stripped 3 bases from V and 4 bases from J, with 13 bases between. This CDR3 has 13 residues. This clone has just one count. The antigen remains undetermined. Version v3.0 of the immunoSEQ assay ran at survey level. Generated by immunoSEQ multiplex PCR, the TCRdb table keeps only in-frame clones and is missing some. The data contain 15,000 to 20,000 clones, around 78% of them seen just once; the ten biggest clones take up 6.9%. The input for sequencing was unsorted PBMCs, taken 2.2 years after starting antiretroviral therapy. The chain joins TRBV29-1 to TRBJ2-7; possibly TRBD1 or TRBD2 for D (6 bases each). The receptor was isolated from a man in his fifties with HIV. CDR3 nucleotide sequence: TGCAGCGTTGAGGAGGGGGGTATGTACGAGCAGTACTTC. Its translation: CSVEEGGMYEQYF.